This T cell receptor beta chain was sequenced for a study of T cells after yellow fever vaccination. This clonotype has a handful of counts. TCRdb processed the 5' RACE reads anew with MiXCR; each CDR3 protein has one entry. Among over 150,000 distinct CDR3 sequences listed, about 7% were seen once. This CDR3 is built from 15 residues. The ends lost 0 bases at V and 3 bases at J; junction bases unmatched: 6. CDR1 and CDR2 (germline): SGHRS, YFSETQ. The material was CD4+ T cells sorted from PBMCs, obtained 5 days after the first yellow fever vaccination. This chain uses TRBV5-1 with TRBJ2-7, with 7 bases that match TRBD1. The clonotype comes from a young man who received the YFV17D yellow fever vaccine. This CDR3 is CASSLGGQQVYEQYF. CDR3 in DNA: TGCGCCAGCAGCTTGGGGGGACAGCAAGTCTACGAGCAGTACTTC.